The clone carrying this T cell receptor (beta chain) was seen a single time. No antigen is known for it. The sample belongs to a study of T cells after posttransplantation cyclophosphamide. The CDR3 is 16 residues long. The germline CDR1 and CDR2 sequences are SGHDT and YYEEEE. After removal of 0 bases from V and 8 bases from J, the junction contained 8 bases not matched to a gene. Findings and caveats of the study: Recipient CMV seropositivity and CMV reactivation strongly tracked TRB clonality. Blood and skin or GI T cell repertoires showed limited TRB overlap.

Assay used: immunoSEQ multiplex PCR; TCRdb lists only in-frame clones, some missing. The sample includes approximately 30,000 clones, about 90% of them seen just once. Sequenced: PBMCs. The clonotype originates from a woman between 40 and 55 years old with a blood cancer, CMV-positive, and with a related stem cell donor. The chain recombines TRBV5-6 with TRBJ1-2; 12 bases are a match to TRBD1. Written as DNA, the CDR3 is TGTGCCAGCAGCTTGGCCCTTGGGACAGGGGGCAGAGGCTACACCTTC. The encoded protein is CASSLALGTGGRGYTF.